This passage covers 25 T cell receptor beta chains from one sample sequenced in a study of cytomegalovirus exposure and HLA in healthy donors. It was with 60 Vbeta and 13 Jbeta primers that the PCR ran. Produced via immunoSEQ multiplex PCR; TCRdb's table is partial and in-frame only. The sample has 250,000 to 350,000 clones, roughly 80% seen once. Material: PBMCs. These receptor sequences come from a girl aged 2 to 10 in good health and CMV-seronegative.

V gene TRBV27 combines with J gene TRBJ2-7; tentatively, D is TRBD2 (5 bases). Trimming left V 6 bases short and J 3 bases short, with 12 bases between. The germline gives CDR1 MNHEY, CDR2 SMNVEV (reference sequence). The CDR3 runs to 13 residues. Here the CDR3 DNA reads TGTGCCAGCAGACCTAGCATGGGCTACGAGCAGTACTTC. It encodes CASRPSMGYEQYF.

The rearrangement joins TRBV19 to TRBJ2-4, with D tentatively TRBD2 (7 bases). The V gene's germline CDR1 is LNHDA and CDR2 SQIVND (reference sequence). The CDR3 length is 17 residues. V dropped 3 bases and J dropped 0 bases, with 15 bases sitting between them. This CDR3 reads CASSIGGGALAKNIQYF. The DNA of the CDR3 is TGTGCCAGTAGTATTGGTGGGGGGGCTTTAGCCAAAAACATTCAGTACTTC.

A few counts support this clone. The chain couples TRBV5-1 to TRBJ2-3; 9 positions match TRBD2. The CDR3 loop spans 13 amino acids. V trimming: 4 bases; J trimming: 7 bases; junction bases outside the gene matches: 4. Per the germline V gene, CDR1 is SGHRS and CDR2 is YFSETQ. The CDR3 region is CASSPSGTHTQYF. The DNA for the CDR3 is TGCGCCAGCAGCCCTAGCGGGACTCATACGCAGTATTTT.

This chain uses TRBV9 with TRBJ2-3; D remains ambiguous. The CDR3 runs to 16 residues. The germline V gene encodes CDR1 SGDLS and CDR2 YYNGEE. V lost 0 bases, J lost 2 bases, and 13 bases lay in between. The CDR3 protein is CASSVGDPLFTDTQYF. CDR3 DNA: TGTGCCAGCAGCGTAGGCGATCCACTCTTCACAGATACGCAGTATTTT.

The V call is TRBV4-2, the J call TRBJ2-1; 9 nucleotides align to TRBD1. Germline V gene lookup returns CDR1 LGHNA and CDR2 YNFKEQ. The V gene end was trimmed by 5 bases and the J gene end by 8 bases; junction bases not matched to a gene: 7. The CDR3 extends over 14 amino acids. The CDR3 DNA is TGTGCCAGCAGCTACCGGGACAGGGACCATGAGCAGTTCTTC. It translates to CASSYRDRDHEQFF.

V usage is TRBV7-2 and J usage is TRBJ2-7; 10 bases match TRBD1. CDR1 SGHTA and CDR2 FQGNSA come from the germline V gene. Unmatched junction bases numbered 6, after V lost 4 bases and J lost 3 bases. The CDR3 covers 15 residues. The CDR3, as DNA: TGTGCCAGCAGCTACGGGACAGGGGAGCACTACGAGCAGTACTTC. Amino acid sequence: CASSYGTGEHYEQYF. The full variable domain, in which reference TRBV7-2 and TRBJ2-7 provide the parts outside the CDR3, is GAGVSQSPSNKVTEKGKDVELRCDPISGHTALYWYRQSLGQGLEFLIYFQGNSAPDKSGLPSDRFSAERTGGSVSTLTIQRTQQEDSAVYLCASSYGTGEHYEQYFGPGTRLTVT.

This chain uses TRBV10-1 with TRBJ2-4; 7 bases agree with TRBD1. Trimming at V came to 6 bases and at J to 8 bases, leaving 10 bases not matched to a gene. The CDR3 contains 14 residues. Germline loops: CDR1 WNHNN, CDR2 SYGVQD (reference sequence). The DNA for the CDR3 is TGCGCCAGCAGCAGGGACAGAATCAGCGACATTCAGTACTTC. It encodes CASSRDRISDIQYF.

Here the CDR3 reads CSVGKTSGTTYNEQFF. CDR3 DNA sequence: TGCAGCGTCGGAAAGACTAGCGGGACTACCTACAATGAGCAGTTCTTC. J is TRBJ2-1 and V is TRBV29-1, with 11 nucleotides matching TRBD2. The CDR3 has 16 residues. V was pared by 6 bases and J by 2 bases, with 9 bases of the junction left unmatched. The germline V gene has CDR1 SQVTM and CDR2 ANQGSEA.

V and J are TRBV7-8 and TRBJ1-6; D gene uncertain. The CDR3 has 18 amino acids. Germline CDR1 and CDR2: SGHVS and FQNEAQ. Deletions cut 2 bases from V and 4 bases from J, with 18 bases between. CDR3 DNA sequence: TGTGCCAGCAGCTTAAGTAAAGTCACGGAGGGTTATAATTCACCCCTCCACTTT. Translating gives CASSLSKVTEGYNSPLHF.

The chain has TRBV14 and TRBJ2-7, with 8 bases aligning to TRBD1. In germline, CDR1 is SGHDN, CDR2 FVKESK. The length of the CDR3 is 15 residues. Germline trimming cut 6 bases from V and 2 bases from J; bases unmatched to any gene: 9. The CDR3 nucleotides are TGTGCCAGCAGTCTCACCCAGGGGGCGGCCTACGAGCAGTACTTC. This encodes CASSLTQGAAYEQYF.

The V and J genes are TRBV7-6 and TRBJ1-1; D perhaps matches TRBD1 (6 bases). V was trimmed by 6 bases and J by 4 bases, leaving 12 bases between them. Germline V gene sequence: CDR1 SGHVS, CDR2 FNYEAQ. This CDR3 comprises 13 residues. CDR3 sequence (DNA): TGTGCCAGCAGTACAGGGTTGGGCACTGAAGCTTTCTTT. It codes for CASSTGLGTEAFF.

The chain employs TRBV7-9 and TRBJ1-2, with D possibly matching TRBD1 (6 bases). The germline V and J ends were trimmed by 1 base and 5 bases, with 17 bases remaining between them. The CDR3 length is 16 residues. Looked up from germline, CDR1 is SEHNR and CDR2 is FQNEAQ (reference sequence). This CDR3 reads CASSLGPTGTPYGYTF. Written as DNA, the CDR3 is TGTGCCAGCAGCTTAGGGCCCACCGGGACACCTTATGGCTACACCTTC.

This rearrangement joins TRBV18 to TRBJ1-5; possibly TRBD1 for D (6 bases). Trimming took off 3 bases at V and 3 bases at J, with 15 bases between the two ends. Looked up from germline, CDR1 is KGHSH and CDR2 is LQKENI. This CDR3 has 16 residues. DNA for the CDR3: TGTGCCAGCTCACCTCCGGGACATCGAAACAATCAGCCCCAGCATTTT. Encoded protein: CASSPPGHRNNQPQHF.

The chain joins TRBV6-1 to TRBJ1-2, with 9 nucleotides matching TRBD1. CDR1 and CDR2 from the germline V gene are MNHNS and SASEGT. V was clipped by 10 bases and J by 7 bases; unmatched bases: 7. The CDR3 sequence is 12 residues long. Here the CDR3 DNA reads TGTGCCACCTTACAGGGGGCGCTTGGCTACACCTTC. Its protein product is CATLQGALGYTF.

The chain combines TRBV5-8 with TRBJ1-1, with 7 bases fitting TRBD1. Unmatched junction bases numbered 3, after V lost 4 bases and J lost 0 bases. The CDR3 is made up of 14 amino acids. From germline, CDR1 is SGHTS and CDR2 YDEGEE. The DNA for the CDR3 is TGTGCCAGCAGCGGGACAGCCCTGAACACTGAAGCTTTCTTT. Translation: CASSGTALNTEAFF.

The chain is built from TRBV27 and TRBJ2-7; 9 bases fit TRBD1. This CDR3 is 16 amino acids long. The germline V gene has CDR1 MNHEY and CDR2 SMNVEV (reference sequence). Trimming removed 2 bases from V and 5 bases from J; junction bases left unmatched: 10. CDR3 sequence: CASSLSWWGQGNEQYF. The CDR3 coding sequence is TGTGCCAGCAGTTTAAGTTGGTGGGGACAGGGAAACGAGCAGTACTTC.

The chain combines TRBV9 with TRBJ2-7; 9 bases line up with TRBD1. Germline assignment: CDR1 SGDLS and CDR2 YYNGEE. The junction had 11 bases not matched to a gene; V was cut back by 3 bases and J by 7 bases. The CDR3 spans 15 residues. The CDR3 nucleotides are TGTGCCAGCAGCGGGGGGGGACAGGGTTTGAGGGAGCAGTACTTC. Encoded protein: CASSGGGQGLREQYF. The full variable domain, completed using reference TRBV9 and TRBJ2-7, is DSGVTQTPKHLITATGQRVTLRCSPRSGDLSVYWYQQSLDQGLQFLIQYYNGEERAKGNILERFSAQQFPDLHSELNLSSLELGDSALYFCASSGGGQGLREQYFGPGTRLTVT.

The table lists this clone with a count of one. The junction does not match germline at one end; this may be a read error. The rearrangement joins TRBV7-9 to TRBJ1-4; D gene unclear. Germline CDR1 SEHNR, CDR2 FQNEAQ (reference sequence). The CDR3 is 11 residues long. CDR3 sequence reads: CSSSLSEKLFF. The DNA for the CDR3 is TGTTCCAGCAGCTTGAGCGAAAAACTGTTTTTT.

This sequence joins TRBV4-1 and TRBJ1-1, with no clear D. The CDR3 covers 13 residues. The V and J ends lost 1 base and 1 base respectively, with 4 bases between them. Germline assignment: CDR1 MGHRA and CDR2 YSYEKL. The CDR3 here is CASSQVANTEAFF. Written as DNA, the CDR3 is TGCGCCAGCAGCCAAGTAGCGAACACTGAAGCTTTCTTT.

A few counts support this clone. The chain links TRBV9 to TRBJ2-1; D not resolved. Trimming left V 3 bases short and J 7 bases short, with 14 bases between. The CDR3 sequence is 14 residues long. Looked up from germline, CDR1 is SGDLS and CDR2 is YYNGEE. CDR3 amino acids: CASSADPFGNEQFF. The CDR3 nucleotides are TGTGCCAGCAGCGCTGACCCATTCGGGAATGAGCAGTTCTTC.

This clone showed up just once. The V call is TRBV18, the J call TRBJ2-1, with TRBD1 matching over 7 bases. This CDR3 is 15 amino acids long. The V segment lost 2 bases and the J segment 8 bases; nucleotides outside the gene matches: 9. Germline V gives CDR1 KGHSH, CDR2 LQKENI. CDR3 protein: CASSPRGLPGDEQFF. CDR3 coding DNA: TGTGCCAGCTCACCAAGGGGGCTACCAGGGGATGAGCAGTTCTTC.

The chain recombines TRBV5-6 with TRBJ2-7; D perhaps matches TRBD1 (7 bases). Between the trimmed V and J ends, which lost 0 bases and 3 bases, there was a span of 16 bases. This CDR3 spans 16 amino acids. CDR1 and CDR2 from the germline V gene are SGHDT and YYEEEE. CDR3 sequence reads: CASSLAQGGWNYEQYF. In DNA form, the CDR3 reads TGTGCCAGCAGCTTGGCCCAGGGGGGCTGGAACTACGAGCAGTACTTC.

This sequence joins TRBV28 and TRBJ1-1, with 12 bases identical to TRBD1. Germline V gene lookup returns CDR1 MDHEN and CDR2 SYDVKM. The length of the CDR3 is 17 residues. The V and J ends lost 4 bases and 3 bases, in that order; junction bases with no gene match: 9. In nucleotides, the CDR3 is TGTGCCAGCAGTTCATCCGGGACAGGGGGCACGGACACTGAAGCTTTCTTT. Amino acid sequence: CASSSSGTGGTDTEAFF.

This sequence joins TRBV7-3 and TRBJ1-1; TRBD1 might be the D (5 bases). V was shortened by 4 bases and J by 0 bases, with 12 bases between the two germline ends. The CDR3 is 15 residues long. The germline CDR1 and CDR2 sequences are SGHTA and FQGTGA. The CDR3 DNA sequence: TGTGCCAGCAGCTCGGTCAGGGCCATGAACACTGAAGCTTTCTTT. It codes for CASSSVRAMNTEAFF.

The CDR3 DNA reads as TGTGCCTGGAGCCCCATAGGCAGGGGGCGAACTGAAGCTTTCTTT. Translated, it gives CAWSPIGRGRTEAFF. The V call is TRBV30, the J call TRBJ1-1; 8 bases match TRBD1. Germline assignment: CDR1 GTSNPN and CDR2 SVGIG (reference sequence). V lost 3 bases, J lost 5 bases, and 11 bases stayed unmatched. This CDR3 has 15 amino acids. The full variable domain, its missing parts supplied by reference TRBV30 and TRBJ1-1, is SQTIHQWPATLVQPVGSPLSLECTVEGTSNPNLYWYRQAAGRGLQLLFYSVGIGQISSEVPQNLSASRPQDRQFILSSKKLLLSDSGFYLCAWSPIGRGRTEAFFGQGTRLTVV.